This T cell receptor beta chain was documented in a study of T cell changes during pregnancy in multiple sclerosis. Profiled with immunoSEQ multiplex PCR; TCRdb holds only in-frame clones, not every one. The sample records about 45,000 clones, roughly 88% being singletons. This CDR3 region has 16 residues. J gave up 2 bases and V 3 bases, and 8 bases lay outside the gene matches. The sequencing input was PBMCs (not recorded whether the cells were cultured). The chain combines TRBV23-1 with TRBJ1-2, with 8 bases that match TRBD1. TRBV23-1 is filed as an ORF, its function uncertain. This TCR derives from a female donor with multiple sclerosis, enrolled in a pregnancy study. The CDR3 nucleotides read TGCGCCAGCAGTCACCCAGGACAGGGACCAAACTATGGCTACACCTTC. Protein product: CASSHPGQGPNYGYTF.